The TCR beta chain described here comes from a study of shared clonotypes between healthy human individuals (dated by TCRdb to about 2020). Study-level background: The cohort included three men and a couple of women between 18 and 49 years of age. Blood TCR repertoires of about five healthy adults were deeply sequenced to estimate repertoire size and the extent of clonotype sharing between individuals. Libraries were prepared and TCR repertoires were sequenced by different laboratories using diverse techniques, in order to increase sequencing depth and limit assay-specific biases. Leukapheresis yielded between about 0.85 and 10 billion PBMCs per donor. General conclusions and limits of the study: Because the study included only a small number of donors, the genetic and exposure-history diversity represented was limited. Pairwise subsampling led to the expectation that sequencing depth would affect the degree of clonotype sharing among donors. Sampling was restricted to blood, and TCR repertoires in tissues likely differ from the TCR repertoires found in blood.

V has 0 bases trimmed and J has 6 bases trimmed; junction bases matching no gene number 5. Including cysteine and phenylalanine, the CDR3 has 15 amino acids. Only the CDR3 DNA stays, 45 bases, in frame from base 1. The germline V gene (reference sequence) yields MNHEY for CDR1 and SMNVEV for CDR2. TCR CDR3 regions were amplified from genomic DNA by multiplex PCR using the deep immunoSEQ assay. Extracted genomic DNA from each cell subset was spread evenly across all wells of several immunoSEQ 96-well plates, with each plate serving as a replicate. For unsorted PBMC, 250 to 300 ng of genomic DNA, equivalent to approximately 30,000 T cell genomes, went into each replicate PCR. Unsorted PBMC genomic DNA was sequenced across ten immunoSEQ deep assay plates. The purified libraries were quantified using a Qubit 3.0 fluorometer, sized with a Bioanalyzer 2100, and then quantified again using the KAPA Library Quantification kit. Every immunoSEQ 96-well plate was sequenced on a separate single-read 150-cycle Illumina NextSeq 550 flow cell. On the authors' methods: Because the immunoSEQ output held only junctional sequences and lacked quality scores, the filtering could not match the filtering applied to full-length reads. To assign V/J genes and CDR3, sequences were annotated using PyIR, a Python wrapper for IgBLAST v1.9, with IMGT germline references. Reads were filtered out if the reads had weak V/J assignments (E-value above 1e-6), no CDR3, stop codons, out-of-frame junctions, or ambiguous translated residues. V3J clonotypes were defined as sequences sharing the same inferred V gene, J gene, and CDR3 amino acid sequence. To compute the percentage overlap between repertoires, the number of shared unique clonotypes was divided by the size of the smaller repertoire. Richness of each repertoire was evaluated using RTK rarefaction, the Chao1 estimator, and Recon v2.1 estimates of unobserved clonotypes. TCRdb took over this immuneACCESS table, retaining in-frame rearrangements with V and J assigned. Such tables are incomplete; in checked studies, under half of the missing clones stem from an unresolved V gene, and the remainder is unexplained. D and trimming were read from the DNA, whereas the V and J calls and clone size are those reported in that table. The sample table lists about half a million clones, 78% of them with a count of one. Together, the top ten hold approximately 12% of the sample.

Donors were healthy HIV-negative adults with no recently reported acute infections or vaccinations. All donors were Caucasian adults living in Nashville, Tennessee, USA. For unsorted samples, 100 million or so PBMCs were counted, and genomic DNA was extracted using the QIAamp DNA Blood Mini kit. Blood was obtained by leukapheresis, after which PBMCs were separated by Ficoll-Histopaque density gradient centrifugation and cryopreserved in liquid nitrogen vapor phase. This clone has just a few counts. It lacks a known antigen. No quality values exist for individual bases; no much larger clone is one base distant.

This TCR was sampled from a woman aged 40 to 50 in good health. Some clones in this sample may be carry-over from other donors' samples. Sequences were obtained from PBMCs. The chain is made from TRBV27 and TRBJ2-7; the central 10 bases match TRBD2. The nucleotides read TGTGCCAGCAGTTTATCGCTAGCGGGAGCCCGCGAGCAGTACTTC. Its product reads: CASSLSLAGAREQYF.